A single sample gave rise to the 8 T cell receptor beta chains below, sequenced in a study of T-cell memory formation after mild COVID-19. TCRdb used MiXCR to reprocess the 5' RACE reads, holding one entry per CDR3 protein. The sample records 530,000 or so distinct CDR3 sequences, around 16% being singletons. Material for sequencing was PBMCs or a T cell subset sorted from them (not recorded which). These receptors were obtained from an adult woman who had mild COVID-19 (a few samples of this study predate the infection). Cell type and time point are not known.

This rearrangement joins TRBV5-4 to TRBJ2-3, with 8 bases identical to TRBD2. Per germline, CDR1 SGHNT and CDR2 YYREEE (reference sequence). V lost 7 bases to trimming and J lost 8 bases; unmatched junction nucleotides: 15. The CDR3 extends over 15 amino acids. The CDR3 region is CASFQTSGGRGTQYF. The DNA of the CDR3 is TGTGCCAGCTTTCAAACTAGCGGCGGGCGGGGTACGCAGTATTTT.

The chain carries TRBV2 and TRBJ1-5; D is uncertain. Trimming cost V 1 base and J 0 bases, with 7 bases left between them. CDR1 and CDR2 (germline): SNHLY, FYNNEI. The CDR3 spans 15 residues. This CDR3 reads CASSEGLNSNQPQHF. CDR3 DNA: TGTGCCAGCAGTGAAGGGCTCAATAGCAATCAGCCCCAGCATTTT.

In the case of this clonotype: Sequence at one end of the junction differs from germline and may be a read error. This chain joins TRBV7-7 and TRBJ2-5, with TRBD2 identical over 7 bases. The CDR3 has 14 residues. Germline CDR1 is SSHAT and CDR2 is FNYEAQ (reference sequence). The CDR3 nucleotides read TGTGCTAGCAGCCAGACTAGCCACATGGGGACCCAGTACTTC. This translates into CASSQTSHMGTQYF.

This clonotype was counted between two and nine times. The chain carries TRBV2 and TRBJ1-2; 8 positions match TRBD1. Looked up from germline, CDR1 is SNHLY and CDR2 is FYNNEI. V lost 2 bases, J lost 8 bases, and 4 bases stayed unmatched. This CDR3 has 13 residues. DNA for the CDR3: TGTGCCAGCAGTGAACAGGGGGCGAGGGGCTACACCTTC. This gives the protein CASSEQGARGYTF.

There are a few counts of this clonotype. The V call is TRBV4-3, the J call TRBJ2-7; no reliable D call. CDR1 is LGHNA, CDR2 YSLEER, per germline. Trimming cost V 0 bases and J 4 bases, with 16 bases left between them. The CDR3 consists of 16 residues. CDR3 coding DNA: TGCGCCAGCAGCCAAGAAGGGCCCGCGCCAAGTTACGAGCAGTACTTC. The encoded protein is CASSQEGPAPSYEQYF.

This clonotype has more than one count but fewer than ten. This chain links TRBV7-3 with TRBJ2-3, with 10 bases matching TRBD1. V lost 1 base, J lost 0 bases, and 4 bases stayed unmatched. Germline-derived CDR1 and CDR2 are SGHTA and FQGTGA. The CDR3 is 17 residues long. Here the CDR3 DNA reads TGTGCCAGCAGCTTAAGTGGGACAGGGGCGAGCACAGATACGCAGTATTTT. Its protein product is CASSLSGTGASTDTQYF.

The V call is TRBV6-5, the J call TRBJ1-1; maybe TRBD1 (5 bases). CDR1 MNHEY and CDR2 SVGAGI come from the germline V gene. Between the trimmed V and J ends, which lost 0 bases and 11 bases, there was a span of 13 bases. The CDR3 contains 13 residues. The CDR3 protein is CASSYSVRDQAFF. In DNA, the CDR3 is TGTGCCAGCAGTTACTCTGTTAGGGACCAGGCTTTCTTT.

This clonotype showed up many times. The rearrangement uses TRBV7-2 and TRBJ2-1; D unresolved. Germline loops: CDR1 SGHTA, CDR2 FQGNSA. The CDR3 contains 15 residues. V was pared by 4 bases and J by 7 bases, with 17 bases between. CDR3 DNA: TGTGCCAGCAGCTCCGGGTTCTCCCCCAAAAATGAGCAGTTCTTC. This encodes CASSSGFSPKNEQFF.